The 16 T cell receptor beta chains reported below all come from one sample, sequenced in a study of cytomegalovirus exposure and HLA in healthy donors. Primers included in the PCR were 60 Vbeta and 13 Jbeta primers. Method: immunoSEQ multiplex PCR; TCRdb's copy keeps in-frame clones and lacks some. The specimen's table records tens of thousands of clones. The source material was PBMCs. These receptor sequences come from a man aged 45-65 years in good health and CMV-seronegative.

The chain couples TRBV6-1 to TRBJ2-2, with D tentatively TRBD1 (5 bases). Germline V CDR1 and CDR2: MNHNS, SASEGT. This CDR3 has 13 residues. V lost 6 bases, J lost 7 bases, and 12 bases lay in between. This chain's CDR3 is CASRVTVYGELFF. Written as DNA, the CDR3 is TGTGCCAGCAGGGTGACAGTTTACGGGGAGCTGTTTTTT.

The gene calls are TRBV28 and TRBJ2-5; 8 bases are shared with TRBD1. The CDR3 is 16 residues long. V dropped 5 bases and J dropped 4; count of bases not matched to a gene: 12. Germline V CDR1 and CDR2: MDHEN, SYDVKM. As DNA, the CDR3 is TGTGCCAGCAGTATACTCGGGACAGGAGGACGAGAGACCCAGTACTTC. As protein: CASSILGTGGRETQYF.

V and J are TRBV28 and TRBJ2-7; D perhaps matches TRBD2 (7 bases). CDR3 length: 12 amino acids. V was cut by 3 bases and J by 7 bases, with 10 bases left in between. CDR1 and CDR2 from the germline V gene are MDHEN and SYDVKM. As DNA, the CDR3 is TGTGCCAGCAGTTTTGGGGGGGCAGAGCAGTACTTC. Translating gives CASSFGGAEQYF. The variable domain in full, completed from reference TRBV28 and TRBJ2-7, reads DVKVTQSSRYLVKRTGEKVFLECVQDMDHENMFWYRQDPGLGLRLIYFSYDVKMKEKGDIPEGYSVSREKKERFSLILESASTNQTSMYLCASSFGGAEQYFGPGTRLTVT.

The rearrangement uses TRBV18 and TRBJ1-5; 8 bases are a match to TRBD1. Looked up from germline, CDR1 is KGHSH and CDR2 is LQKENI. With 4 bases clipped from V and 5 bases from J, the junction kept 10 bases outside the gene matches. The CDR3 consists of 16 residues. CDR3: CASSLRGQGVDQPQHF. In DNA, the CDR3 is TGTGCCAGCTCACTCAGAGGACAGGGAGTAGATCAGCCCCAGCATTTT.

The chain recombines TRBV28 with TRBJ2-1; 8 bases are a match to TRBD2. The CDR3 runs to 15 residues. Germline assignment: CDR1 MDHEN and CDR2 SYDVKM. V dropped 2 bases and J dropped 6; count of bases not matched to a gene: 6. CDR3 in amino acids: CASSLPGLEGNEQFF. CDR3 in DNA: TGTGCCAGCAGTTTACCGGGACTAGAGGGCAATGAGCAGTTCTTC.

The chain has TRBV7-3 and TRBJ2-3, with 7 bases identical to TRBD1. Germline V CDR1 and CDR2: SGHTA, FQGTGA. The CDR3 loop spans 14 amino acids. Trimming took 5 bases from V and 1 from J; bases not matched to a gene: 3. The CDR3 DNA reads as TGTGCCAGCAGCATCGGACAGGGCACAGATACGCAGTATTTT. Protein: CASSIGQGTDTQYF. The variable domain in full, with the rest retrieved from reference TRBV7-3 and TRBJ2-3, is GAGVSQTPSNKVTEKGKYVELRCDPISGHTALYWYRQSLGQGPEFLIYFQGTGAADDSGLPNDRFFAVRPEGSVSTLKIQRTERGDSAVYLCASSIGQGTDTQYFGPGTRLTVL.

The chain has TRBV11-2 and TRBJ1-5; D possibly corresponds to TRBD1 (6 bases). This CDR3 is built from 14 residues. CDR1 is SGHAT and CDR2 is FQNNGV in the germline V gene. The V end was cut by 4 bases, the J end by 6 bases, with 13 bases between. The chain's CDR3 is CASSWAGGSQPQHF. The CDR3 DNA follows: TGTGCCAGCAGCTGGGCGGGGGGCTCTCAGCCCCAGCATTTT.

The CDR3 DNA is TGTGCCAGCAGTCCTTCCGTGAACACTGAAGCTTTCTTT. This sequence encodes CASSPSVNTEAFF. The rearrangement joins TRBV7-3 to TRBJ1-1; D is unresolved. The ends were cut back, 6 bases at V and 0 bases at J, with 8 bases in the middle. The V gene's germline CDR1 is SGHTA and CDR2 FQGTGA. The CDR3 extends over 13 amino acids.

The chain couples TRBV19 to TRBJ2-5; D is uncertain. Per germline, CDR1 LNHDA and CDR2 SQIVND (reference sequence). Trimming shortened V by 4 bases and J by 5 bases, and 11 bases separated the two germline ends. This CDR3 region has 13 residues. The CDR3 region has the DNA TGTGCCAGTAGTAGGGCGTTGTTGGAGACCCAGTACTTC. It encodes CASSRALLETQYF. Variable domain in full (rest from reference TRBV19 and TRBJ2-5): DGGITQSPKYLFRKEGQNVTLSCEQNLNHDAMYWYRQDPGQGLRLIYYSQIVNDFQKGDIAEGYSVSREKKESFPLTVTSAQKNPTAFYLCASSRALLETQYFGPGTRLLVL.

V is TRBV19 and J is TRBJ1-5, with D unclear. The CDR3 runs to 15 residues. The germline gives CDR1 LNHDA, CDR2 SQIVND (reference sequence). The V end was cut by 6 bases, the J end by 2 bases, with 14 bases between. The CDR3: CASRNGEVGNQPQHF. For the CDR3, the DNA is TGTGCCAGTAGGAATGGGGAGGTAGGCAATCAGCCCCAGCATTTT.

This chain joins TRBV27 and TRBJ1-1; no firm D call. Trimming removed 3 bases at V and 6 bases at J, with 11 bases between. CDR1 is MNHEY, CDR2 SMNVEV, per germline (reference sequence). The CDR3 runs to 13 residues. The CDR3 region has the DNA TGTGCCAGCAGTTTTTCGATCGGGTCTGAAGCTTTCTTT. This gives the protein CASSFSIGSEAFF.

V and J are TRBV4-2 and TRBJ1-1; D unresolved. This CDR3 is built from 14 residues. Trimming took 0 bases from V and 11 from J, leaving 16 bases between them. Germline loops: CDR1 LGHNA, CDR2 YNFKEQ. The CDR3 loop reads CASSQELGGWVAFF. DNA for the CDR3: TGTGCCAGCAGCCAAGAGCTGGGAGGGTGGGTCGCTTTCTTT.

The rearrangement uses TRBV28 and TRBJ2-7, with 8 bases that match TRBD1. The CDR3 sequence is 13 residues long. J gave up 4 bases and V 7 bases, and 6 bases lay outside the gene matches. The germline V gene has CDR1 MDHEN and CDR2 SYDVKM. CDR3 amino acids: CASTTGGSYEQYF. The CDR3 region has the DNA TGTGCCAGCACCACAGGGGGTTCTTACGAGCAGTACTTC.

J is TRBJ2-1 and V is TRBV5-6; the match to TRBD1 covers 9 bases. CDR1 is SGHDT, CDR2 YYEEEE, per germline. This CDR3 comprises 17 residues. Trimming cost V 2 bases and J 0 bases; bases outside gene matches: 6. As DNA, the CDR3 is TGTGCCAGCAGCTTAGGGACAGGGCTGAGCTCCTACAATGAGCAGTTCTTC. Translating gives CASSLGTGLSSYNEQFF.

The CDR3 sequence: CASRKTGQGTYEQYF. The CDR3 DNA follows: TGTGCCAGCAGGAAGACGGGACAGGGGACCTACGAGCAGTACTTC. This rearrangement joins TRBV2 to TRBJ2-7, with 10 bases aligning to TRBD1. The V and J ends lost 6 bases and 2 bases, in that order; junction bases with no gene match: 7. From germline, CDR1 is SNHLY and CDR2 FYNNEI. This CDR3 contains 15 residues.

The J gene is TRBJ2-3, the V gene TRBV4-3; 11 bases line up with TRBD2. J lost 4 bases, V lost 3 bases, and 3 bases had no gene match. Germline V CDR1 and CDR2: LGHNA, YSLEER. This CDR3 is built from 15 residues. CDR3 coding DNA: TGCGCCAGCAGCCAGTATAGCGGGGGGGCAGATACGCAGTATTTT. This sequence encodes CASSQYSGGADTQYF.